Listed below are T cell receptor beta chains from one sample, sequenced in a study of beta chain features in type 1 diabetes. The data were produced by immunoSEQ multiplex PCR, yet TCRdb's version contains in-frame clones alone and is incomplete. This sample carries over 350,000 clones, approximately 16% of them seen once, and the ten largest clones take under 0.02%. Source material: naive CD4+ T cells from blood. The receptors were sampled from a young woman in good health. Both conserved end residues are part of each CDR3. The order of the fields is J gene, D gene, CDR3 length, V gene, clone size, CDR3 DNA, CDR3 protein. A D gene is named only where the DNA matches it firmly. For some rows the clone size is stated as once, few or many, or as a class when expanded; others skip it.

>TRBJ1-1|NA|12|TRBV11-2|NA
TGTGCCAGCAGCTTACCAAACACTGAAGCTTTCTTT
CASSLPNTEAFF
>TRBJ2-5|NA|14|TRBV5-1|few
TGCGCCAGCAGCTTGAGACCAGGACAAGAGACCCAGTACTTC
CASSLRPGQETQYF
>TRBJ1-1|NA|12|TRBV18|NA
TGTGCCAGCTCTGGCTTGAACACTGAAGCTTTCTTT
CASSGLNTEAFF
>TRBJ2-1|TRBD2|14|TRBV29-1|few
TGCAGCGGGGGCCGGGACTACCAAAGCCCCGGGCAGTTCTTC
CSGGRDYQSPGQFF
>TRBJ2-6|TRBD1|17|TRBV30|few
TGTGCCTGGAGCCTACAGGGGGCGCTTCCTGGGGCCAACGTCCTGACTTTC
CAWSLQGALPGANVLTF
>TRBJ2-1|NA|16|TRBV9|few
TGTGCCAGCAGCGATATAGACAGGTTTTGGGGTCAGGGGCAGTTCTTC
CASSDIDRFWGQGQFF
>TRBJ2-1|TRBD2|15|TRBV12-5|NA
TGTGCTAGTGGTTTGACCCTAGCGGGGTACAATGAGCAGTTCTTC
CASGLTLAGYNEQFF
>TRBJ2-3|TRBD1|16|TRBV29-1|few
TGCAGCGTTGTTCATCCGGGACAGGGGGGGCCAGATACGCAGTATTTT
CSVVHPGQGGPDTQYF
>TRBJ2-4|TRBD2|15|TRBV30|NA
TGTGCCTGGAGTGTACATCGACTAGCGTTTAACATTCAGTACTTC
CAWSVHRLAFNIQYF
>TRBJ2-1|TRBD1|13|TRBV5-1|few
TGCGCCAGCAGCCTAGGGACAGCCAATGAGCAGTTCTTC
CASSLGTANEQFF
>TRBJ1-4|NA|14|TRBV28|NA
TGTGCCAGCAGAATGCCGGGGGGAGGTGAAAAACTGTTTTTT
CASRMPGGGEKLFF
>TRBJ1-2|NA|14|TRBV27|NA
TGTGCCAGCAGTTTCCGACAGACCTCCTATGGCTACACCTTC
CASSFRQTSYGYTF
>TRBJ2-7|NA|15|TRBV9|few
TGTGCCAGCAGCAACCGGGCCGGGGGACCCTACGAGCAGTACTTC
CASSNRAGGPYEQYF
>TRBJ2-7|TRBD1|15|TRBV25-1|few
TGTGCCAGCAGGAGGGGGGACAGGGGACCCTACGAGCAGTACTTC
CASRRGDRGPYEQYF
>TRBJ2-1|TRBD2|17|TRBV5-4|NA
TGTGCCAGCAGCTTAAAGATACTAGCGGGAGAGAGCGTAGGGCAGTTCTTC
CASSLKILAGESVGQFF
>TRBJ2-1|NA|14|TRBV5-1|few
TGCGCCAGCAGCTTGGTTAGGGGGTCGGGGGAGCAGTTCTTC
CASSLVRGSGEQFF
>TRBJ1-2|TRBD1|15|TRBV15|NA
TGTGCCACCAGCAGAGAACCGGGACAGATCTATGGCTACACCTTC
CATSREPGQIYGYTF